One sample yielded the 2 T cell receptor beta chains listed below, sequenced in a study of blood T cell repertoires in COVID-19. Repertoires were generated with immunoSEQ multiplex PCR, while TCRdb's copy carries only in-frame clones and drops some. The table includes fewer than 350,000 clones, approximately 88% detected once. The sample taken for sequencing was PBMCs or T cells enriched from blood (not recorded which). The receptor source for this set is a woman aged 30 to 39 who had recovered from COVID-19.

This chain uses TRBV10-3 with TRBJ2-7, with 10 nucleotides matching TRBD1. Unmatched junction bases numbered 7, after V lost 5 bases and J lost 3 bases. This CDR3 has 15 amino acids. Germline lookup yields CDR1 ENHRY and CDR2 SYGVKD. CDR3 sequence reads: CAISSPGTGDYEQYF. The CDR3 nucleotides read TGTGCCATCAGTAGCCCCGGGACAGGGGACTACGAGCAGTACTTC.

This clone was recorded many times. The chain recombines TRBV25-1 with TRBJ1-1; D call uncertain. V was shortened by 8 bases and J by 5 bases, with 15 bases between the two germline ends. The CDR3 contains 13 residues. From germline, CDR1 is MGHDK and CDR2 SYGVNS. CDR3: CASSRGGQTEAFF. Here the CDR3 DNA reads TGTGCCAGCTCACGTGGAGGCCAGACTGAAGCTTTCTTT. Full variable domain (remainder filled in from reference TRBV25-1 and TRBJ1-1): EADIYQTPRYLVIGTGKKITLECSQTMGHDKMYWYQQDPGMELHLIHYSYGVNSTEKGDLSSESTVSRIRTEHFPLTLESARPSHTSQYLCASSRGGQTEAFFGQGTRLTVV.